This record covers a single TCR beta chain. Its antigen is currently unknown. Read data end 3 residues before the CDR3 end; the end is taken from the germline J gene. V was clipped by 4 bases and J by 7 bases, with 11 bases between them. Germline V gives CDR1 SGHDT, CDR2 YYEEEE. This CDR3 has 12 residues. The sample belongs to a study of Tregs in tolerant kidney transplant recipients. Study-wide results and limits: Tolerant patients' donor-specific Tregs expanded beyond overall Tregs, suggesting antigen-driven growth.

Sequenced by immunoSEQ multiplex PCR; TCRdb stores in-frame clones only, minus some. The repertoire table contains 30,000 to 35,000 clones. The TCR sequence derives from a human donor who received a combined kidney and bone marrow transplant. This sequence joins TRBV5-6 and TRBJ1-1, with a weak D call TRBD1 (6 bases). The sample in question was CD8+ T cells from blood, obtained before the transplant. CDR3 DNA, as far as it was read: TGTGCCAGCAGCCCCGGACAGATTGAA. It yields the protein CASSPGQIE. The entire CDR3 reads CASSPGQIEAFF.